Following are 32 T cell receptor beta chains from one sample sequenced in a study of metastatic and nonmetastatic thyroid tumors. TCRdb ran MiXCR on the PCR reads. The data show tens of thousands of clones, less than 25% seen once. Until they underwent thyroid surgery, no patient had received any treatment. Sequenced: blood. The receptors were gathered from a female donor with papillary thyroid cancer or a benign thyroid nodule (not recorded which). Some clones in this sample may be carry-over from other donors' samples.

This clone was seen repeatedly, ten times or more. The chain's CDR3 is CSAPGPENTEAFF. For the CDR3, the DNA is TGCAGTGCTCCCGGGCCCGAGAACACTGAAGCTTTCTTT. The genes are TRBV20-1 and TRBJ1-1; D call uncertain. V lost 5 bases to trimming and J lost 1 base, with 11 bases between them. CDR3 length: 13 residues. From germline, CDR1 is DFQATT and CDR2 SNEGSKA (reference sequence).

A few counts support this clone. A single base separates this from a much larger clone, so it may be a read error. This sample includes further DNA sequences coding for the same CDR3. The chain is built from TRBV3-1 and TRBJ2-5; 7 bases align to TRBD1. Germline-derived CDR1 and CDR2 are LGHDT and YNNKEL (reference sequence). The CDR3 totals 14 residues. J was trimmed by 7 bases and V by 7 bases; bases with no gene match: 12. The CDR3, as DNA: TGTGCCAGCACCACAGGGACAGCTAAGGGGACCCAGTACTTC. Its protein product is CASTTGTAKGTQYF.

This clone was seen repeatedly, ten times or more. The gene calls are TRBV5-4 and TRBJ1-1; D not resolved. Germline CDR1 reads SGHNT; CDR2 reads YYREEE (reference sequence). V lost 4 bases to trimming and J lost 3 bases, with 16 bases between them. The CDR3 length is 15 residues. CDR3 nucleotide sequence: TGTGCCAGCAGCCCGACCCTCCTGGGAGACACTGAAGCTTTCTTT. The encoded protein is CASSPTLLGDTEAFF.

This clone was seen ten or more times. V gene TRBV7-9 combines with J gene TRBJ2-1; unclear D gene. Trimming left V 10 bases short and J 9 bases short, with 13 bases between. CDR3 length equals 11 residues. The germline CDR1 and CDR2 sequences are SEHNR and FQNEAQ (reference sequence). The CDR3 spells CATQFGGEQFF. In nucleotides, the CDR3 is TGTGCCACCCAGTTTGGTGGTGAGCAGTTCTTC.

There are a few counts of this clone. The gene calls are TRBV15 and TRBJ2-7; 7 nucleotides align to TRBD2. Germline values: CDR1 LNHNV, CDR2 YYDKDF (reference sequence). The CDR3 sequence is 13 residues long. The J segment lost 10 bases and the V segment lost 4 bases, leaving 10 bases of the junction unmatched. The CDR3, as DNA: TGTGCCACCAGCACATCGGGACTACTCTATCAGTACTTC. It specifies CATSTSGLLYQYF.

This clone appeared many times. The chain recombines TRBV13 with TRBJ1-3; TRBD1 agrees at 8 bases. Germline V CDR1 and CDR2: PRHDT, FYEKMQ (reference sequence). Trimming removed 6 bases from V and 4 bases from J; junction bases left unmatched: 11. The CDR3 loop spans 16 amino acids. CDR3 in DNA: TGTGCCAGCAGTTCGAAGACAGGGGAAAACGGAAACACCATATATTTT. It translates to CASSSKTGENGNTIYF.

This rearrangement joins TRBV20-1 to TRBJ2-7; 8 nucleotides match TRBD2. The CDR3 loop spans 16 amino acids. After removal of 3 bases from V and 4 bases from J, the junction contained 14 bases not matched to a gene. Looked up from germline, CDR1 is DFQATT and CDR2 is SNEGSKA (reference sequence). CDR3 in DNA: TGCAGTGCTAGGGAGGCTGGCGCGGGAGGAACGTACGAGCAGTACTTC. As protein: CSAREAGAGGTYEQYF.

This clone was counted many times. The V call is TRBV7-2, the J call TRBJ2-3; 13 bases are a match to TRBD2. Germline V gives CDR1 SGHTA, CDR2 FQGNSA. The CDR3 contains 15 residues. Germline trimming cut 4 bases from V and 3 bases from J; bases unmatched to any gene: 1. This CDR3 is CASSSGLAGTDTQYF. The CDR3 DNA reads as TGTGCCAGCAGCTCGGGACTAGCGGGAACAGATACGCAGTATTTT.

V is TRBV20-1 and J is TRBJ1-1, with no clear D. Germline V gives CDR1 DFQATT, CDR2 SNEGSKA (reference sequence). CDR3 length: 16 amino acids. Deletions cut 0 bases from V and 1 base from J, with 15 bases between. CDR3 in amino acids: CSARDSERGPNTEAFF. CDR3 sequence (DNA): TGCAGTGCTAGAGATAGTGAGAGAGGGCCGAACACTGAAGCTTTCTTT.

This CDR3 reads CASSQGPQRKYGYTF. The DNA of the CDR3 is TGTGCCAGCAGCCAAGGACCACAGAGAAAATATGGCTACACCTTC. The chain links TRBV3-1 to TRBJ1-2, with D unresolved. The ends were cut back, 1 base at V and 5 bases at J, with 14 bases in the middle. This CDR3 is built from 15 residues. Germline values: CDR1 LGHDT, CDR2 YNNKEL (reference sequence).

This clone was found many times. The chain is built from TRBV20-1 and TRBJ2-1; a possible D gene is TRBD2 (5 bases). The CDR3 covers 16 residues. Trimming removed 5 bases at V and 0 bases at J, with 17 bases between. Germline V gene sequence: CDR1 DFQATT, CDR2 SNEGSKA (reference sequence). The CDR3: CSAGGRDRISYNEQFF. In nucleotides, the CDR3 is TGCAGTGCTGGCGGGCGAGACCGAATCTCCTACAATGAGCAGTTCTTC.

This chain connects TRBV5-1 to TRBJ2-2; D is perhaps TRBD2 (5 bases). The germline V gene encodes CDR1 SGHRS and CDR2 YFSETQ. V lost 0 bases to trimming and J lost 0 bases, with 9 bases between them. The CDR3 runs to 16 residues. CDR3 nucleotide sequence: TGCGCCAGCAGCTTGGCCCCCGGGGCGAACACCGGGGAGCTGTTTTTT. As protein: CASSLAPGANTGELFF.

This clone was detected a few times. The J gene is TRBJ1-2, the V gene TRBV2; 7 positions match TRBD1. CDR1 SNHLY and CDR2 FYNNEI come from the germline V gene. Trimming cost V 7 bases and J 4 bases; bases outside gene matches: 12. This CDR3 contains 15 residues. The CDR3 nucleotides are TGTGCCAGCATAGATACCGGGACAGCGGGCTATGGCTACACCTTC. This codes for CASIDTGTAGYGYTF.

Worth noting for this clone: A much larger clone lies one base from this, so it may be a read error. The CDR3 does not close with the conserved phenylalanine or tryptophan, likely indicating a read error. No DNA is shown, since the ends of the CDR3 on it are uncertain; the CDR3 is the one TCRdb lists. The chain employs TRBV7-9 and TRBJ2-1. The CDR3 is 12 amino acids long, termini counted. Germline V gene data show CDR1 as SEHNR and CDR2 as FQNEAQ (reference sequence). CDR3 region: CASSLVDHTAFL.

This clone was detected only a few times. The chain recombines TRBV27 with TRBJ1-1; 7 bases are shared with TRBD1. Germline loops: CDR1 MNHEY, CDR2 SMNVEV (reference sequence). The CDR3 runs 18 residues. Trimming removed 7 bases from V and 3 bases from J; junction bases left unmatched: 20. The CDR3 loop is CASTPVGRGMFRDTEAFF. For the CDR3, the DNA is TGTGCCAGCACCCCGGTAGGCAGGGGGATGTTTCGCGACACTGAAGCTTTCTTT.

The table lists this clone with many counts. The chain combines TRBV28 with TRBJ1-1; D is undetermined. Germline V gene sequence: CDR1 MDHEN, CDR2 SYDVKM. CDR3 length: 12 amino acids. Trimming left V 5 bases short and J 7 bases short, with 11 bases between. The CDR3 DNA reads as TGTGCCAGCAGTCTCCCCCGGGTTGAAGCTTTCTTT. This codes for CASSLPRVEAFF.

For this clone: An end of the junction differs from the germline gene, which may be a read error. The chain has TRBV20-1 and TRBJ2-7; TRBD2 matches 7 bases. Germline lookup yields CDR1 DFQATT and CDR2 SNEGSKA (reference sequence). This CDR3 has 14 residues. CDR3 DNA sequence: TGCAGTGCTAGCTTGTCGGGAGGACCCTACGAGCACTACTTC. Protein product: CSASLSGGPYEHYF.

Turning to this clone: Since the CDR3 does not end with the conserved phenylalanine or tryptophan, this likely comes from a read error. The DNA is omitted, as the CDR3 cannot be located on it reliably, and the CDR3 follows TCRdb's listing. The chain employs TRBV7-2 and TRBJ2-6. Per germline, CDR1 SGHTA and CDR2 FQGNSA. The CDR3 comprises 8 residues, both ends counted. The CDR3 here is CASSDDPD.

Of note for this clone: A clone one base away is much larger, so this may be a read error. At the DNA level, this CDR3 is encoded by other sequences in the same sample as well. The genes are TRBV20-1 and TRBJ2-3; 8 nucleotides match TRBD2. The CDR3 length is 14 residues. The germline V gene encodes CDR1 DFQATT and CDR2 SNEGSKA (reference sequence). CDR3 in amino acids: CSVAGGGGTDTQYF. CDR3 bases: TGCAGCGTCGCGGGGGGCGGGGGCACAGATACGCAGTATTTT.

This clone was counted only a few times. V gene TRBV2 combines with J gene TRBJ2-7; tentative D call: TRBD2 (5 bases). The CDR3 has 14 residues. The germline V gene has CDR1 SNHLY and CDR2 FYNNEI. V lost 3 bases and J lost 10, with 19 bases in between. The CDR3 loop reads CASSDGQEAEDQYF. In DNA form, the CDR3 reads TGTGCCAGCAGTGATGGGCAGGAGGCAGAGGATCAGTACTTC. Filled out from reference TRBV2 and TRBJ2-7, the complete variable domain reads EPEVTQTPSHQVTQMGQEVILRCVPISNHLYFYWYRQILGQKVEFLVSFYNNEISEKSEIFDDQFSVERPDGSNFTLKIRSTKLEDSAMYFCASSDGQEAEDQYFGPGTRLTVT.

This sequence joins TRBV11-2 and TRBJ2-7; possible D gene TRBD2, 5 bases. In germline, CDR1 is SGHAT, CDR2 FQNNGV. This CDR3 region has 16 residues. The V end was cut by 0 bases, the J end by 3 bases, with 15 bases between. The CDR3 DNA is TGTGCCAGCAGCTTAGAGCGGGTCCTAGATCACTACGAGCAGTACTTC. Its protein product is CASSLERVLDHYEQYF.

This clone has a count of ten or more. Its ends do not fully match the called genes, so a read error is possible. The rearrangement joins TRBV11-2 to TRBJ2-7; 11 nucleotides align to TRBD2. Germline V gene data show CDR1 as SGHAT and CDR2 as FQNNGV. This CDR3 is built from 14 residues. In DNA, the CDR3 is TGTGCCAGCAGTTTAGCGGGAGGGCCCGTCGAGCAGTACTTC. This sequence encodes CASSLAGGPVEQYF.

This clone was seen repeatedly, ten times or more. The chain carries TRBV30 and TRBJ1-5; weak D call: TRBD1 (5 bases). The CDR3 loop spans 17 amino acids. Trimming left V 3 bases short and J 0 bases short, with 18 bases between. CDR1 GTSNPN and CDR2 SVGIG come from the germline V gene (reference sequence). CDR3 in amino acids: CAWSPWGGSYSNQPQHF. CDR3 nucleotides: TGTGCCTGGAGCCCTTGGGGGGGGTCATATAGCAATCAGCCCCAGCATTTT.

This clone was counted at least ten times. V gene TRBV2 combines with J gene TRBJ1-2; 9 positions agree with TRBD1. The CDR3 covers 17 residues. V lost 7 bases to trimming and J lost 2 bases; unmatched junction nucleotides: 14. The germline V gene encodes CDR1 SNHLY and CDR2 FYNNEI. The CDR3 sequence: CASMKQGAGSTNYGYTF. CDR3 bases: TGTGCCAGCATGAAACAGGGGGCCGGATCCACGAACTATGGCTACACCTTC.

In its sample, this clone was seen many times. This chain connects TRBV20-1 to TRBJ2-5; D ambiguous. The V gene's germline CDR1 is DFQATT and CDR2 SNEGSKA (reference sequence). V lost 5 bases and J 3 bases, leaving 13 bases between the germline ends. The CDR3 is made up of 13 amino acids. CDR3 loop: CSAVRDTKETQYF. The CDR3 DNA follows: TGCAGTGCTGTGCGAGACACCAAAGAGACCCAGTACTTC.

This clone showed up many times. The gene calls are TRBV7-2 and TRBJ1-1; 8 bases fit TRBD1. CDR1 and CDR2 (germline): SGHTA, FQGNSA. The V segment lost 0 bases and the J segment 10 bases; nucleotides outside the gene matches: 10. The CDR3 runs 15 residues. CDR3 loop: CASSLAGQGRLGAFF. In DNA, the CDR3 is TGTGCCAGCAGCTTAGCAGGACAGGGAAGATTGGGAGCTTTCTTT.

V gene TRBV28 combines with J gene TRBJ2-7; a weak D match, TRBD2 (5 bases). The V gene lost 7 bases and the J gene lost 7 bases, with 23 bases spanning the gap. CDR1 and CDR2 from the germline V gene are MDHEN and SYDVKM. CDR3 size: 15 residues. The CDR3 protein is CASNSPGNQRKEQYF. The CDR3 nucleotides read TGTGCCAGCAACTCACCCGGGAACCAACGGAAAGAGCAGTACTTC.

This chain links TRBV6-5 with TRBJ1-1; D not certain. Germline loops: CDR1 MNHEY, CDR2 SVGAGI. V was cut by 2 bases and J by 0 bases, with 13 bases left in between. The CDR3 contains 16 residues. This chain's CDR3 is CASSYTLGLVNTEAFF. The CDR3 bases are TGTGCCAGCAGTTACACACTGGGGTTGGTGAACACTGAAGCTTTCTTT.

This clone was seen only a few times. The chain employs TRBV10-3 and TRBJ2-7, with TRBD2 matching over 12 bases. The trim removed 9 bases at V and 4 bases at J, leaving 13 bases unmatched. The CDR3 loop spans 16 amino acids. The germline gives CDR1 ENHRY, CDR2 SYGVKD. CDR3 sequence (DNA): TGTGCCATATCGAGCCTGACTAGCGGGAGAGTTTACGAGCAGTACTTC. This translates into CAISSLTSGRVYEQYF.

The chain is built from TRBV11-3 and TRBJ1-1; D gene uncertain. The CDR3 consists of 16 residues. Germline assignment: CDR1 SGHNT and CDR2 YENEEA. V was trimmed by 6 bases and J by 4 bases, leaving 21 bases between them. CDR3 in amino acids: CASRLPPSFMGTEAFF. CDR3 nucleotides: TGTGCCAGCAGATTACCCCCTAGCTTCATGGGCACTGAAGCTTTCTTT.

This clone was seen many times. The J gene is TRBJ2-2, the V gene TRBV7-3; possibly TRBD1 for D (5 bases). This CDR3 has 15 amino acids. V lost 3 bases and J lost 7, with 15 bases in between. Per germline, CDR1 SGHTA and CDR2 FQGTGA. The DNA of the CDR3 is TGTGCCAGCAGCTTTACAGGAGCTCAGGGCGGGGAGCTGTTTTTT. Translating gives CASSFTGAQGGELFF.

The chain couples TRBV7-2 to TRBJ2-2, with D tentatively TRBD2 (6 bases). CDR1 and CDR2 from the germline V gene are SGHTA and FQGNSA. Trimming pared 3 bases from V and 7 bases from J, leaving 15 bases between. The CDR3 has 15 residues. Written as DNA, the CDR3 is TGTGCCAGCAGCTTTGAGGAGGGATGGAACGGGGAGCTGTTTTTT. Translation: CASSFEEGWNGELFF.